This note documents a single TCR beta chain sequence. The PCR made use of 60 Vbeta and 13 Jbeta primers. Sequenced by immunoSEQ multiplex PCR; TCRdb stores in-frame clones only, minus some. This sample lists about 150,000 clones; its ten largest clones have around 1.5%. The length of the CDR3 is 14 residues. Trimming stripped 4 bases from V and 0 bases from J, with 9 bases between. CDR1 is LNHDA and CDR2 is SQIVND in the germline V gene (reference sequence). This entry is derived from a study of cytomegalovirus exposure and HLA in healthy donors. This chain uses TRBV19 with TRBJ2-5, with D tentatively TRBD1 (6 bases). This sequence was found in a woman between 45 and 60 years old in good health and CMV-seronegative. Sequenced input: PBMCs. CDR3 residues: CASSRGQNQETQYF. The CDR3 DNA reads TGTGCCAGTAGTAGAGGACAGAACCAAGAGACCCAGTACTTC.